A single sample gave rise to the 26 T cell receptor beta chains below, sequenced in a study of shared clonotypes between healthy human individuals. Only in-frame clones appear in the TCRdb table, and some are missing; sequencing was by immunoSEQ multiplex PCR. This sample yields about 1 million clones, of which around 78% are seen a single time; more than 0.45% belongs to the top ten. Sequencing was carried out using memory CD4+ T cells from PBMCs. Noted subset: CD45RA-negative fraction. These receptors all stem from a man aged 18-30 years in good health. Some clones in this sample may be carry-over from other donors' samples.

V usage is TRBV7-9 and J usage is TRBJ2-2, with D possibly matching TRBD1 (7 bases). The CDR3 has 19 residues. V lost 4 bases, J lost 0 bases, and 21 bases lay in between. The germline V gene encodes CDR1 SEHNR and CDR2 FQNEAQ (reference sequence). In nucleotides, the CDR3 is TGTGCCAGCAGCTCCGGCAGGGGGGACTGGGAAACGAACACCGGGGAGCTGTTTTTT. Translating it yields CASSSGRGDWETNTGELFF.

This clone was counted once. The gene calls are TRBV7-3 and TRBJ2-5, with D possibly TRBD1 on 6 matching bases. V dropped 10 bases and J dropped 0 bases, with 9 bases sitting between them. CDR3 size: 12 residues. Germline values: CDR1 SGHTA, CDR2 FQGTGA. For the CDR3, the DNA is TGTGCCACCGGACAGTACCAAGAGACCCAGTACTTC. It yields the protein CATGQYQETQYF.

The chain uses TRBV6-6 and TRBJ2-3, with D unclear. V gave up 2 bases and J gave up 2 bases, with 11 bases separating them. The CDR3 is 15 residues long. Germline V CDR1 and CDR2: MNHNY, SVGAGI (reference sequence). CDR3 region: CASSYGETDTDTQYF. Written as DNA, the CDR3 is TGTGCCAGCAGTTACGGAGAGACTGACACAGATACGCAGTATTTT.

CDR3 DNA: TGCGCCAGCAGCTGGGGGTCGGACCAAGAGACCCAGTACTTC. Its translation is CASSWGSDQETQYF. The genes are TRBV5-1 and TRBJ2-5; D may be TRBD1 or TRBD2 (5 bases each). The CDR3 contains 14 residues. Germline V gene sequence: CDR1 SGHRS, CDR2 YFSETQ. V lost 3 bases, J lost 0 bases, and 9 bases lay in between.

V and J are TRBV7-2 and TRBJ2-1; D is unresolved. Germline assignment: CDR1 SGHTA and CDR2 FQGNSA. The CDR3 is made up of 12 amino acids. Trimming removed 6 bases from V and 8 bases from J, with 11 bases in between. The CDR3 reads CASSENFHEQFF. The DNA for the CDR3 is TGTGCCAGCAGTGAAAATTTCCATGAGCAGTTCTTC. Together with reference TRBV7-2 and TRBJ2-1, the CDR3 gives the full variable domain: GAGVSQSPSNKVTEKGKDVELRCDPISGHTALYWYRQSLGQGLEFLIYFQGNSAPDKSGLPSDRFSAERTGGSVSTLTIQRTQQEDSAVYLCASSENFHEQFFGPGTRLTVL.

Of note for this clone: The same CDR3 can be traced to other DNA sequences in this sample. The V and J genes are TRBV11-2 and TRBJ2-1; 9 nucleotides align to TRBD1. Per germline, CDR1 SGHAT and CDR2 FQNNGV. J gave up 4 bases and V 3 bases, and 1 base lay outside the gene matches. The CDR3 covers 14 residues. The CDR3 protein is CASSLTGGYNEQFF. CDR3 nucleotides: TGTGCCAGCAGCTTGACAGGGGGGTACAATGAGCAGTTCTTC.

The chain has TRBV5-4 and TRBJ1-3, with 11 bases that match TRBD1. CDR3 length: 16 residues. The V and J ends lost 3 bases and 1 base, in that order; junction bases with no gene match: 3. The germline V gene encodes CDR1 SGHNT and CDR2 YYREEE (reference sequence). CDR3 region: CASSSGQGASGNTIYF. The CDR3 coding sequence is TGTGCCAGCAGCTCTGGACAGGGGGCTTCTGGAAACACCATATATTTT.

Of note for this clone: This probably arose from a read error, given a far larger clone one base away. The chain couples TRBV6-5 to TRBJ1-1, with D possibly being TRBD1 (5 bases). The germline V gene has CDR1 MNHEY and CDR2 SVGAGI. CDR3 size: 15 residues. Trimming removed 0 bases from V and 1 base from J, with 9 bases in between. CDR3 in amino acids: CASSYSGQKNTEAFF. As DNA, the CDR3 is TGTGCCAGCAGTTACTCGGGGCAGAAGAACACTGAAGCTTTCTTT.

The V call is TRBV18, the J call TRBJ2-1; TRBD2 matches at 7 bases. In germline, CDR1 is KGHSH, CDR2 LQKENI. J lost 13 bases, V lost 5 bases, and 8 bases had no gene match. The CDR3 covers 12 residues. CDR3 bases: TGTGCCAGCTCATCCGAGCGGGGCAGCCAGTTCTTC. It yields the protein CASSSERGSQFF.

The chain has TRBV7-6 and TRBJ2-7, with 7 bases that match TRBD1. Trimming took 6 bases from V and 3 from J; bases not matched to a gene: 11. Per germline, CDR1 SGHVS and CDR2 FNYEAQ. CDR3 length: 15 residues. This CDR3 reads CASRQHRDSFYEQYF. DNA for the CDR3: TGTGCCAGCAGACAACACCGGGACAGCTTCTACGAGCAGTACTTC.

V and J are TRBV5-1 and TRBJ2-5; D not resolved. Per the germline V gene, CDR1 is SGHRS and CDR2 is YFSETQ. The V end was cut by 1 base, the J end by 5 bases, with 12 bases between. The length of the CDR3 is 14 residues. The CDR3 sequence is CASSLTQPRETQYF. In DNA form, the CDR3 reads TGCGCCAGCAGCTTGACACAACCCAGGGAGACCCAGTACTTC.

The chain carries TRBV7-3 and TRBJ2-2; weak D call: TRBD1 (5 bases). The CDR3 consists of 16 residues. CDR1 and CDR2 (germline): SGHTA, FQGTGA. The V gene lost 0 bases and the J gene lost 1 base, with 9 bases spanning the gap. The chain's CDR3 is CASSLTGAMNTGELFF. CDR3 DNA sequence: TGTGCCAGCAGCTTAACAGGGGCCATGAACACCGGGGAGCTGTTTTTT.

J is TRBJ2-1 and V is TRBV14, with D uncertain. The germline V gene has CDR1 SGHDN and CDR2 FVKESK. V was clipped by 5 bases and J by 4 bases, with 3 bases between them. CDR3 size: 11 residues. The CDR3 DNA is TGTGCCAGCAGCTATTACAATGAGCAGTTCTTC. Translating gives CASSYYNEQFF.

The chain is built from TRBV5-1 and TRBJ2-3, with TRBD2 matching 9 bases. The ends lost 5 bases at V and 4 bases at J; junction bases unmatched: 8. CDR1 and CDR2 from the germline V gene are SGHRS and YFSETQ. This CDR3 has 15 amino acids. CDR3 protein: CASSYSGSSPDTQYF. The CDR3 DNA follows: TGCGCCAGCAGTTATAGCGGGAGTAGCCCAGATACGCAGTATTTT.

This chain's CDR3 is CASSSSGSPEQFF. CDR3 sequence (DNA): TGTGCCAGCAGCTCCTCTGGGTCTCCTGAGCAGTTCTTC. The chain is built from TRBV7-9 and TRBJ2-1; D uncertain. The V end was cut by 4 bases, the J end by 9 bases, with 13 bases between. This CDR3 has 13 amino acids. Germline lookup yields CDR1 SEHNR and CDR2 FQNEAQ (reference sequence). The full variable domain, completed using reference TRBV7-9 and TRBJ2-1, is DTGVSQNPRHKITKRGQNVTFRCDPISEHNRLYWYRQTLGQGPEFLTYFQNEAQLEKSRLLSDRFSAERPKGSFSTLEIQRTEQGDSAMYLCASSSSGSPEQFFGPGTRLTVL.

The count of this clone is one. The chain employs TRBV9 and TRBJ2-1; TRBD2 agrees at 9 bases. CDR1 SGDLS and CDR2 YYNGEE come from the germline V gene. The CDR3 sequence is 15 residues long. The ends lost 0 bases at V and 6 bases at J; junction bases unmatched: 4. CDR3 loop: CASSVALAGSNEQFF. The CDR3 nucleotides read TGTGCCAGCAGCGTAGCCCTAGCGGGAAGCAATGAGCAGTTCTTC.

This clone showed up just once. J is TRBJ2-2 and V is TRBV13; perhaps D is TRBD1 or TRBD2 (5 bases each). Germline values: CDR1 PRHDT, CDR2 FYEKMQ (reference sequence). V lost 2 bases to trimming and J lost 4 bases, with 14 bases between them. The CDR3 totals 16 residues. The chain's CDR3 is CASSLIRPGRTGELFF. The CDR3 nucleotides are TGTGCCAGCAGCTTAATCCGTCCGGGGCGCACCGGGGAGCTGTTTTTT.

This sequence joins TRBV5-1 and TRBJ2-2; 7 bases line up with TRBD1. V trimming: 4 bases; J trimming: 0 bases; junction bases outside the gene matches: 9. This CDR3 contains 17 residues. Germline V lookup: CDR1 SGHRS, CDR2 YFSETQ. CDR3: CASSTGRGGPNTGELFF. The CDR3 coding sequence is TGCGCCAGCAGCACCGGTCGAGGGGGCCCGAACACCGGGGAGCTGTTTTTT.

The chain uses TRBV6-1 and TRBJ2-1; 16 bases agree with TRBD2. Germline V CDR1 and CDR2: MNHNS, SASEGT. V lost 6 bases, J lost 8 bases, and 4 bases stayed unmatched. This CDR3 spans 15 amino acids. The CDR3 protein is CASRAGTSGRDEQFF. The CDR3 coding sequence is TGTGCCAGCAGAGCCGGGACTAGCGGGAGGGATGAGCAGTTCTTC.

To note about this clone: At the DNA level, this CDR3 is encoded by other sequences in the same sample as well. J is TRBJ1-2 and V is TRBV20-1; D ambiguous. The V end lost 6 bases, the J end lost 6 bases, and 11 bases lay between the germline ends. From germline, CDR1 is DFQATT and CDR2 SNEGSKA (reference sequence). This CDR3 comprises 11 residues. CDR3 amino acids: CSARAADGYTF. In DNA, the CDR3 is TGCAGTGCCCGGGCAGCGGATGGCTACACCTTC.

The chain links TRBV4-2 to TRBJ2-7; 8 positions match TRBD1. The CDR3 runs 16 residues. The J segment lost 5 bases and the V segment lost 3 bases, leaving 12 bases of the junction unmatched. CDR1 is LGHNA and CDR2 is YNFKEQ in the germline V gene. The CDR3: CASSQFSTAGGHEQYF. The CDR3 DNA sequence: TGTGCCAGCAGCCAGTTTTCGACCGCAGGGGGCCACGAGCAGTACTTC.

This rearrangement joins TRBV28 to TRBJ2-5, with 12 positions matching TRBD2. Trimming at V came to 6 bases and at J to 4 bases, leaving 9 bases not matched to a gene. CDR1 and CDR2 from the germline V gene are MDHEN and SYDVKM. This CDR3 contains 16 residues. The CDR3 DNA is TGTGCCAGCAGGAGGTGGTCGGGACTAGCGGGAGAGACCCAGTACTTC. This codes for CASRRWSGLAGETQYF.

This chain uses TRBV2 with TRBJ2-5; no firm D call. CDR3 length: 12 residues. Trimming removed 8 bases at V and 3 bases at J, with 10 bases between. Germline CDR1 is SNHLY and CDR2 is FYNNEI. CDR3 region: CASLDGKETQYF. CDR3 sequence (DNA): TGTGCCAGCCTCGACGGCAAAGAGACCCAGTACTTC.

Comment on this clone: Other DNA sequences from this sample encode an identical CDR3 as well. The chain employs TRBV5-6 and TRBJ1-2; TRBD1 is a possible D gene (6 bases). Trimming removed 2 bases from V and 2 bases from J, with 7 bases in between. Looked up from germline, CDR1 is SGHDT and CDR2 is YYEEEE. The CDR3 length is 13 residues. The CDR3 coding sequence is TGTGCCAGCAGCTTAGGACAGAACTATGGCTACACCTTC. Its translation: CASSLGQNYGYTF.

V gene TRBV28 combines with J gene TRBJ2-2; TRBD2 matches at 9 bases. The germline gives CDR1 MDHEN, CDR2 SYDVKM. The CDR3 has 17 amino acids. The V gene end was trimmed by 3 bases and the J gene end by 4 bases; junction bases not matched to a gene: 9. The CDR3 region has the DNA TGTGCCAGCAGTTTGGGTAGCGGGAGAGGGGGCACCGGGGAGCTGTTTTTT. Translation: CASSLGSGRGGTGELFF.

The rearrangement uses TRBV6-6 and TRBJ2-7, with D hard to call. This CDR3 is 12 amino acids long. CDR1 and CDR2 from the germline V gene are MNHNY and SVGAGI (reference sequence). Trimming removed 6 bases from V and 6 bases from J, with 12 bases in between. CDR3 in amino acids: CASSPRLREQYF. CDR3 nucleotide sequence: TGTGCCAGCAGCCCCCGGTTGCGCGAGCAGTACTTC.